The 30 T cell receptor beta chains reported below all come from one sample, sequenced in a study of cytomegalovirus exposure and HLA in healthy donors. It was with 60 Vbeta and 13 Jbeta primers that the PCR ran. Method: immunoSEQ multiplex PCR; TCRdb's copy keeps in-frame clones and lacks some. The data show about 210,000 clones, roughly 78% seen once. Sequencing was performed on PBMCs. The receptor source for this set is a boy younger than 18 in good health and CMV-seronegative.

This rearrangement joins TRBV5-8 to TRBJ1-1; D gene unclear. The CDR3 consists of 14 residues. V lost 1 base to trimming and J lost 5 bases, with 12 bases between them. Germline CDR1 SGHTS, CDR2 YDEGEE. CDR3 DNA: TGTGCCAGCAGCTTGTACCAGGATGCAACTGAAGCTTTCTTT. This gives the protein CASSLYQDATEAFF. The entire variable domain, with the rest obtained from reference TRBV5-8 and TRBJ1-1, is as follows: EAGVTQSPTHLIKTRGQQATLRCSPISGHTSVYWYQQALGLGLQFLLWYDEGEERNRGNFPPRFSGRQFPNYSSELNVNALELEDSALYLCASSLYQDATEAFFGQGTRLTVV.

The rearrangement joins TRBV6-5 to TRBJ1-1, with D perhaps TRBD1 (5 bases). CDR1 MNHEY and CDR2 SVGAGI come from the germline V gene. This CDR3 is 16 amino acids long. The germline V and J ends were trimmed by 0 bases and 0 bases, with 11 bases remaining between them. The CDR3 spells CASSYSETVMNTEAFF. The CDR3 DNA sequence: TGTGCCAGCAGTTACTCGGAGACAGTGATGAACACTGAAGCTTTCTTT.

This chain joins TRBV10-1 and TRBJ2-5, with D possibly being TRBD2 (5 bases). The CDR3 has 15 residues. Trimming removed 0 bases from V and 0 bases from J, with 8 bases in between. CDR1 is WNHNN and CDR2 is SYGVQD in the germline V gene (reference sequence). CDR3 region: CASSESKDYQETQYF. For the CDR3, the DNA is TGCGCCAGCAGTGAGTCGAAGGACTACCAAGAGACCCAGTACTTC.

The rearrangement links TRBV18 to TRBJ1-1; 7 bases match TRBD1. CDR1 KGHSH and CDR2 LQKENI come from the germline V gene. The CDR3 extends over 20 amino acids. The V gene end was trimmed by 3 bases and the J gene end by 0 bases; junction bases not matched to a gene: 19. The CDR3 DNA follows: TGTGCCAGCTCACCTTTTATAGACAGGGTGCGGGGTATAATGAACACTGAAGCTTTCTTT. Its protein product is CASSPFIDRVRGIMNTEAFF.

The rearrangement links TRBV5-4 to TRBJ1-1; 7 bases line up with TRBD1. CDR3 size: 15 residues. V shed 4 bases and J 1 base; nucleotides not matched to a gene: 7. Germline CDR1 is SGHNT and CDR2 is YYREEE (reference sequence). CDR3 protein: CASSETGTENTEAFF. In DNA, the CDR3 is TGTGCCAGCAGCGAAACCGGGACAGAGAACACTGAAGCTTTCTTT.

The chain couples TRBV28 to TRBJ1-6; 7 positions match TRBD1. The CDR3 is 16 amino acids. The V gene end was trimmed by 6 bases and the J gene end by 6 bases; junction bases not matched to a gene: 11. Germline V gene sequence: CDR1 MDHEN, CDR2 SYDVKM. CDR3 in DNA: TGTGCCAGCAGCCCCTTGAGACAGGGATTTAATTCACCCCTCCACTTT. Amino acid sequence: CASSPLRQGFNSPLHF.

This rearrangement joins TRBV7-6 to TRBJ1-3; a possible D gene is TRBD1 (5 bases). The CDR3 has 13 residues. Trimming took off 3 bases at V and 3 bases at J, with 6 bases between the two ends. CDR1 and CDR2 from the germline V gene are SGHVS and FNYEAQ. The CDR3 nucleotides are TGTGCCAGCAGCTTGGGGGGTGGAAACACCATATATTTT. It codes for CASSLGGGNTIYF.

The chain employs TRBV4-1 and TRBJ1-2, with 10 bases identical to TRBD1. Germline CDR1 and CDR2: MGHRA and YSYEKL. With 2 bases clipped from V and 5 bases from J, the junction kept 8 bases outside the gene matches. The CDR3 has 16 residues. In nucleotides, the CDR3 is TGCGCCAGCAGCCAAATGAGGGGACAGGGGTTTTATGGCTACACCTTC. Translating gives CASSQMRGQGFYGYTF.

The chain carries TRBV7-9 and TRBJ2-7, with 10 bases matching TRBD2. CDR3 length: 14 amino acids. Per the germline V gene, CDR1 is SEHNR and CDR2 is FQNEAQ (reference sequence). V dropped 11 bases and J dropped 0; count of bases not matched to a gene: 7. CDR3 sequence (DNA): TGTGCCGCCCAAGCTAGCGGGAGCTCCTACGAGCAGTACTTC. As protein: CAAQASGSSYEQYF.

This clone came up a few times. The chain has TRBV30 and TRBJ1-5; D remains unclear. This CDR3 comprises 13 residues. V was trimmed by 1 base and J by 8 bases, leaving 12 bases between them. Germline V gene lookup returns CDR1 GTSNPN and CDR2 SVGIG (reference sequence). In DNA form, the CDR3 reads TGTGCCTGGAGTGCGGAGGCTTGGGAGCCCCAGCATTTT. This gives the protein CAWSAEAWEPQHF.

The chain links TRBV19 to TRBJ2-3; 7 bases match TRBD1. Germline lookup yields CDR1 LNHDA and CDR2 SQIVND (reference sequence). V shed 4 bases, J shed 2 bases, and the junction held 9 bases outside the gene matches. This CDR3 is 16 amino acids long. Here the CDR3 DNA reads TGTGCCAGTAGTACGCTTCAGGACAGGTACACAGATACGCAGTATTTT. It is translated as CASSTLQDRYTDTQYF.

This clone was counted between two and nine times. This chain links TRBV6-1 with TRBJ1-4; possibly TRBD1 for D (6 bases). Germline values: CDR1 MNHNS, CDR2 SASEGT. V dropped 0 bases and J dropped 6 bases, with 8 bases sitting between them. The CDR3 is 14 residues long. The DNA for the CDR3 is TGTGCCAGCAGTGAAGCGGACAGCCATGAAAAACTGTTTTTT. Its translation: CASSEADSHEKLFF.

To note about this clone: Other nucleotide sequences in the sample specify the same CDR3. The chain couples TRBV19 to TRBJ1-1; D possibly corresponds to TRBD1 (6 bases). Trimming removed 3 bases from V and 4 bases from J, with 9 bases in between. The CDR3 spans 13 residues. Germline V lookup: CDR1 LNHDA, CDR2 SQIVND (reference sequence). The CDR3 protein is CASSIGRGTEAFF. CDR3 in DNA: TGTGCCAGTAGTATCGGCAGGGGCACTGAAGCTTTCTTT.

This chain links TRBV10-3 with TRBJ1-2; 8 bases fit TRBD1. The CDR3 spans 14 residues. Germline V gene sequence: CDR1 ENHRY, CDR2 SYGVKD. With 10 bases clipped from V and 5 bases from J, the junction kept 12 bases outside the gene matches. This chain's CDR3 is CATRAGGLYYGYTF. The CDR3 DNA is TGTGCCACTCGGGCAGGGGGCCTGTATTATGGCTACACCTTC.

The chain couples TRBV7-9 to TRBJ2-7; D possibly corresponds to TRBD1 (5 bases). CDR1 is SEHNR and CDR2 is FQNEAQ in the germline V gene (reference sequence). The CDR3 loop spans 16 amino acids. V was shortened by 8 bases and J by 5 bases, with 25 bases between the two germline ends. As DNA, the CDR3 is TGTGCCAGCCCCAAAACTCAGGGCGTCCGAGTAAACGAGCAGTACTTC. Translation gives CASPKTQGVRVNEQYF.

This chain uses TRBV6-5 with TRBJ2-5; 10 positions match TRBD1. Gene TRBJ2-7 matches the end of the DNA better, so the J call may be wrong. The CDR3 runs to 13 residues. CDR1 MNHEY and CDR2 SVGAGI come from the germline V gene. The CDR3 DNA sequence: TGTGCCAGCAGACCGACAGGGGGCGGCGAGCAGTACTTC. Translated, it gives CASRPTGGGEQYF.

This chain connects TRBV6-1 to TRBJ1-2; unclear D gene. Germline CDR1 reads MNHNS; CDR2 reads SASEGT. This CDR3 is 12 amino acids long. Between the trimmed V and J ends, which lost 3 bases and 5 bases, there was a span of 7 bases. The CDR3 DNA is TGTGCCAGCAGTGAGATCGGTTATGGCTACACCTTC. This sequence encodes CASSEIGYGYTF.

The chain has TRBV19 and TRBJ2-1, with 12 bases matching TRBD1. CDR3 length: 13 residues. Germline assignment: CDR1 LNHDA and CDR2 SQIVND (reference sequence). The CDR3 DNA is TGTGCTTCCCGGGACAGGGGGCGTCGTGAGCAGTTCTTC. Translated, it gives CASRDRGRREQFF.

The CDR3 is CASSILGGQSSSYEQYF. Written as DNA, the CDR3 is TGTGCCAGTAGTATTTTGGGAGGACAAAGCAGCTCCTACGAGCAGTACTTC. This chain uses TRBV19 with TRBJ2-7, with TRBD2 as a possible D gene (6 bases). Germline-derived CDR1 and CDR2 are LNHDA and SQIVND (reference sequence). CDR3 size: 17 residues. V was cut by 3 bases and J by 0 bases, with 18 bases left in between.

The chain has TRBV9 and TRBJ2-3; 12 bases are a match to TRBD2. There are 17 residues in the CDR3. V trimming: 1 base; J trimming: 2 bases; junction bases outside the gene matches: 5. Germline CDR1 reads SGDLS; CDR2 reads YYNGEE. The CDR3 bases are TGTGCCAGCAGCGTAATGGGGACTAGCGGGCCCACAGATACGCAGTATTTT. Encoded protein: CASSVMGTSGPTDTQYF.

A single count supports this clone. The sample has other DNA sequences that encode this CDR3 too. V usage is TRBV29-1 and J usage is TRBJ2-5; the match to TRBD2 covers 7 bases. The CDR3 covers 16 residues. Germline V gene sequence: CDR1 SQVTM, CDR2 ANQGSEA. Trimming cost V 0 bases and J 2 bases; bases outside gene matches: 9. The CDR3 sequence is CSVEDYPAGTQETQYF. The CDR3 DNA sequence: TGCAGCGTTGAAGATTACCCAGCGGGAACTCAAGAGACCCAGTACTTC.

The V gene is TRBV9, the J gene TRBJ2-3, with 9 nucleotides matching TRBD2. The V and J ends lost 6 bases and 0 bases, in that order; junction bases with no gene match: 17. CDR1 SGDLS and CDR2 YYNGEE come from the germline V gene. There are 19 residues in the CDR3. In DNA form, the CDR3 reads TGTGCCAGCAAAAACTCCCTAGCGGGGCCACCTACTAGCACAGATACGCAGTATTTT. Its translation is CASKNSLAGPPTSTDTQYF.

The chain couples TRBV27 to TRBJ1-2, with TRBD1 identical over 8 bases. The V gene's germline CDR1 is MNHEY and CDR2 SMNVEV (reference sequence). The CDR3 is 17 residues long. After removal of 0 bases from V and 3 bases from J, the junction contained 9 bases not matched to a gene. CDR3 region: CASSLSPGQGSYYGYTF. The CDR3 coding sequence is TGTGCCAGCAGTTTATCGCCCGGACAGGGAAGTTACTATGGCTACACCTTC.

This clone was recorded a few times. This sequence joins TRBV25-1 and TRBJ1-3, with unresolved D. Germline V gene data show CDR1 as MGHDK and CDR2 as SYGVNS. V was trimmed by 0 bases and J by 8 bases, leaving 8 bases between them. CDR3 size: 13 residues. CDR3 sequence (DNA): TGTGCCAGCAGTGAATACTTCGGGGACACCATATATTTT. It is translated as CASSEYFGDTIYF. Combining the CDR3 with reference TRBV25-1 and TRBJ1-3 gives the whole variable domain EADIYQTPRYLVIGTGKKITLECSQTMGHDKMYWYQQDPGMELHLIHYSYGVNSTEKGDLSSESTVSRIRTEHFPLTLESARPSHTSQYLCASSEYFGDTIYFGEGSWLTVV.

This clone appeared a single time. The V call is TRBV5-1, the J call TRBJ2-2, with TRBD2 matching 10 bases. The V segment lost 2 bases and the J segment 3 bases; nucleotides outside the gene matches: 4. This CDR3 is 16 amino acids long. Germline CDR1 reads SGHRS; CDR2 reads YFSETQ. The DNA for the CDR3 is TGCGCCAGCAGCTTAGCGGGAGGGCCTGACACCGGGGAGCTGTTTTTT. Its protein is CASSLAGGPDTGELFF.

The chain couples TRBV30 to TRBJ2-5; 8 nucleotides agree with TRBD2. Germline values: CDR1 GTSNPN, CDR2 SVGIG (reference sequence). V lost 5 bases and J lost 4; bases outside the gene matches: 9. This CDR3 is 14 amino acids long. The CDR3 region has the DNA TGTGCCTGGGGCACATCGGGGGGGCCAGAGACCCAGTACTTC. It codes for CAWGTSGGPETQYF.

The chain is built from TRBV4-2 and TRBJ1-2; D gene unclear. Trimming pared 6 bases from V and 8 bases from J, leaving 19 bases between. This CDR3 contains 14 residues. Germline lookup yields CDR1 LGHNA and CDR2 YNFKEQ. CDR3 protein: CASSTGEGGSGYTF. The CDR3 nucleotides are TGTGCCAGCAGTACTGGGGAGGGCGGATCAGGCTACACCTTC.

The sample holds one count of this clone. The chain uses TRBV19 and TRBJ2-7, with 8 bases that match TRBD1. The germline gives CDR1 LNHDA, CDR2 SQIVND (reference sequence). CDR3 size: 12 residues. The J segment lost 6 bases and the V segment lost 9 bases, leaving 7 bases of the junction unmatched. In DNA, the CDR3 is TGTGCCAGCGGACAGGGTCTCGGCGAGCAGTACTTC. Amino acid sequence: CASGQGLGEQYF. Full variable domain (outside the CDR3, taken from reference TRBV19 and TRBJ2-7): DGGITQSPKYLFRKEGQNVTLSCEQNLNHDAMYWYRQDPGQGLRLIYYSQIVNDFQKGDIAEGYSVSREKKESFPLTVTSAQKNPTAFYLCASGQGLGEQYFGPGTRLTVT.

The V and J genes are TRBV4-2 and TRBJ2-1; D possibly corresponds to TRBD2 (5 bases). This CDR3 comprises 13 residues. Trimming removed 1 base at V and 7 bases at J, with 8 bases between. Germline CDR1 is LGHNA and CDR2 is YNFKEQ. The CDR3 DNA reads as TGTGCCAGCAGCCAAGGGACTGAAAATGAGCAGTTCTTC. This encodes CASSQGTENEQFF.

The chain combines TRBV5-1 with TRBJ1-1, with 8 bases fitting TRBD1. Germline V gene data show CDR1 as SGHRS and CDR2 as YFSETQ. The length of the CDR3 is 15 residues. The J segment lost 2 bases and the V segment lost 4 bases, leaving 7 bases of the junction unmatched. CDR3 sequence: CASSRTQGGNTEAFF. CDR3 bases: TGCGCCAGCAGCCGAACACAGGGGGGTAACACTGAAGCTTTCTTT. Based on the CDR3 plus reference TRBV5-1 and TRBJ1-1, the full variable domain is KAGVTQTPRYLIKTRGQQVTLSCSPISGHRSVSWYQQTPGQGLQFLFEYFSETQRNKGNFPGRFSGRQFSNSRSEMNVSTLELGDSALYLCASSRTQGGNTEAFFGQGTRLTVV.